This T cell receptor beta chain appears in the sequencing data of a study of T cell changes during pregnancy in multiple sclerosis. This clone was recorded only once. Libraries were prepared by immunoSEQ multiplex PCR; TCRdb keeps only in-frame clonotypes and omits some of them. The data contain tens of thousands of clones, 90% of them seen just once; the ten biggest clones take up roughly 0.4%. From germline, CDR1 is SGHRS and CDR2 YFSETQ. The V end lost 4 bases, the J end lost 0 bases, and 16 bases lay between the germline ends. The CDR3 extends over 16 amino acids. This specimen consisted of CD4+ T cells from peripheral blood mononuclear cells, obtained in the second trimester of pregnancy. The receptor was isolated from a female donor in good health, enrolled as a control in a pregnancy study. J is TRBJ1-1 and V is TRBV5-1; D might be TRBD1 (5 bases). In DNA form, the CDR3 reads TGCGCCAGCAGCCCTAGACAGAAACATATGAACACTGAAGCTTTCTTT. Its translation: CASSPRQKHMNTEAFF.